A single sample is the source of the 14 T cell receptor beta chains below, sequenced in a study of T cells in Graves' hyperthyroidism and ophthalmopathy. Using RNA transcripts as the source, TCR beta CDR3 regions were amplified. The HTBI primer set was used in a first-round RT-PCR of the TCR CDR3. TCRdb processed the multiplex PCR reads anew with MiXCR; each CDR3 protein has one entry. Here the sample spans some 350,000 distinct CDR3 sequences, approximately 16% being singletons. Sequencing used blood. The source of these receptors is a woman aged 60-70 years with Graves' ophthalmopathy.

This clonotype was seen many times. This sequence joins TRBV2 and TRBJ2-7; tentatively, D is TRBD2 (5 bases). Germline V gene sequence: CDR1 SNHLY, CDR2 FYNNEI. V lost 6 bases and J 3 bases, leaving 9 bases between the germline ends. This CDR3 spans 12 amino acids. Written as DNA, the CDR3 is TGTGCCAGCAGGGACTTAAACTACGAGCAGTACTTC. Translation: CASRDLNYEQYF. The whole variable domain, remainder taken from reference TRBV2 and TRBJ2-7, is EPEVTQTPSHQVTQMGQEVILRCVPISNHLYFYWYRQILGQKVEFLVSFYNNEISEKSEIFDDQFSVERPDGSNFTLKIRSTKLEDSAMYFCASRDLNYEQYFGPGTRLTVT.

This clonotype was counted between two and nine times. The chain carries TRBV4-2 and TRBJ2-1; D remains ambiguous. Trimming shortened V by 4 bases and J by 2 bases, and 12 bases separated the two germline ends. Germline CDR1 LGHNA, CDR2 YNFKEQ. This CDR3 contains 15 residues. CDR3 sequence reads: CASSLTGPPYNEQFF. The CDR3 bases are TGTGCCAGCAGCCTTACCGGGCCCCCCTACAATGAGCAGTTCTTC.

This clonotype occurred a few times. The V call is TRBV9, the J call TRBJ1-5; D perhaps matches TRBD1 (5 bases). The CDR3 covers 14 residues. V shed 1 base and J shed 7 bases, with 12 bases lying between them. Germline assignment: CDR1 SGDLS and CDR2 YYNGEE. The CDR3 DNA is TGTGCCAGCAGCGTATCCGACAGCGGGCAGCCCCAGCATTTT. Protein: CASSVSDSGQPQHF.

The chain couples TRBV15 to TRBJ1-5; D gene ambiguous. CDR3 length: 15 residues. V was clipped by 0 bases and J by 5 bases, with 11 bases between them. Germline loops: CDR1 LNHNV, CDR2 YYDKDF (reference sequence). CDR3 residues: CATSRDPTNYQPQHF. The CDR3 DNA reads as TGTGCCACCAGCAGAGATCCCACAAATTATCAGCCCCAGCATTTT. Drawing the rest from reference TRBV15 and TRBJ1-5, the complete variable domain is DAMVIQNPRYQVTQFGKPVTLSCSQTLNHNVMYWYQQKSSQAPKLLFHYYDKDFNNEADTPDNFQSRRPNTSFCFLDIRSPGLGDTAMYLCATSRDPTNYQPQHFGDGTRLSIL.

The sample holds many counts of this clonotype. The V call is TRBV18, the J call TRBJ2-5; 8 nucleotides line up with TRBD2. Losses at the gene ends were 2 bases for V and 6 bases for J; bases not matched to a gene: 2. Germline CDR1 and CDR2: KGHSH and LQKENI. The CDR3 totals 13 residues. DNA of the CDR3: TGTGCCAGCTCACCAACGGGGGGGAAGACCCAGTACTTC. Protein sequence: CASSPTGGKTQYF.

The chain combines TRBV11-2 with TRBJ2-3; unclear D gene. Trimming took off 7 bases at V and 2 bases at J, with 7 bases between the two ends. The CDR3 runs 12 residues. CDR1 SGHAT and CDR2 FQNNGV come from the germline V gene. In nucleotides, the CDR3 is TGTGCCAGCAAGAAGGACACAGATACGCAGTATTTT. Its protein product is CASKKDTDTQYF.

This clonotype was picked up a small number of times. The CDR3 protein is CASSFRGRAGNEQFF. The CDR3 DNA reads TGTGCCAGCAGTTTTCGGGGGAGGGCCGGGAATGAGCAGTTCTTC. The rearrangement joins TRBV12-3 or TRBV12-4 to TRBJ2-1; 7 bases match TRBD2. Trimming at V came to 3 bases and at J to 7 bases, leaving 9 bases not matched to a gene. This CDR3 is 15 amino acids long.

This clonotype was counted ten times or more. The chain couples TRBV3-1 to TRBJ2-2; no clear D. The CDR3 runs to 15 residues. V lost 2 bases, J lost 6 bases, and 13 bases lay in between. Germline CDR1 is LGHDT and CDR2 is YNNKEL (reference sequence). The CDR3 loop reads CASSQFGTSAGELFF. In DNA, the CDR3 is TGTGCCAGCAGCCAATTCGGAACTTCGGCCGGGGAGCTGTTTTTT.

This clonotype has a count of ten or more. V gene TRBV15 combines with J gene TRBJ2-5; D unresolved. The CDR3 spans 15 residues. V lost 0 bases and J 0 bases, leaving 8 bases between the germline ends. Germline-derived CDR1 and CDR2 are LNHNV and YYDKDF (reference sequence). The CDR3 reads CATSRDRPHQETQYF. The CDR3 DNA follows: TGTGCCACCAGCAGAGATCGCCCTCACCAAGAGACCCAGTACTTC.

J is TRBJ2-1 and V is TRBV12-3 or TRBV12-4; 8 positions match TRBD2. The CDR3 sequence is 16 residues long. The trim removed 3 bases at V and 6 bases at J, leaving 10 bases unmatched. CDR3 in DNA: TGTGCCAGCAGTTTCACCCCGGGACTAGTACCCAATGAGCAGTTCTTC. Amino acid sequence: CASSFTPGLVPNEQFF.

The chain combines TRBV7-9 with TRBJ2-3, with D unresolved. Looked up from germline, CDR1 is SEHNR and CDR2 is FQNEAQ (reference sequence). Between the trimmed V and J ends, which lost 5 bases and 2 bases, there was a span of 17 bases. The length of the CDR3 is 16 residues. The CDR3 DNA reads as TGTGCCAGCAGCCCAGCTAGAGCACACCACACAGATACGCAGTATTTT. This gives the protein CASSPARAHHTDTQYF.

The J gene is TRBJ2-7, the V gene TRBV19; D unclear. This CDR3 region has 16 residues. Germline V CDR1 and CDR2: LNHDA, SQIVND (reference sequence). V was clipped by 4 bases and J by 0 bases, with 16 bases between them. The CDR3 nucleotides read TGTGCCAGTAGTAGCGCAGGACGGCGGAGCTCCTACGAGCAGTACTTC. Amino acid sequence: CASSSAGRRSSYEQYF.

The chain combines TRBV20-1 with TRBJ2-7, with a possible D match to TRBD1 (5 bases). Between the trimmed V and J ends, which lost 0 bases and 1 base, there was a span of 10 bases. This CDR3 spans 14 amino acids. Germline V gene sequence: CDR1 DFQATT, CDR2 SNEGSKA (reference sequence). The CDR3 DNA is TGCAGTGCTAGAGATCAGGGCAGATCCTACGAGCAGTACTTC. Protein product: CSARDQGRSYEQYF.

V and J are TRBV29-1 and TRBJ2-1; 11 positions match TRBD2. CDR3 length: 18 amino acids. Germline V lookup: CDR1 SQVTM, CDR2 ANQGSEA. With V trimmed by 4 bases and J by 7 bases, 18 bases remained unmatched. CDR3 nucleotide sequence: TGCAGCGTTGGAACAGTAGCGGGAGGGCCGGGGGGGACAAATGAGCAGTTCTTC. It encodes CSVGTVAGGPGGTNEQFF.